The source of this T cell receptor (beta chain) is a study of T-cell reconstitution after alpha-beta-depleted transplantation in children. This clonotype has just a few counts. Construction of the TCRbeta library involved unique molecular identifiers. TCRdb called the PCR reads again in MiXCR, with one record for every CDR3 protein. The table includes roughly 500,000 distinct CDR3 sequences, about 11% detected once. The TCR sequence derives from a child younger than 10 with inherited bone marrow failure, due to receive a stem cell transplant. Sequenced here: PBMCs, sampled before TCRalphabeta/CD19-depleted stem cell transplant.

For the CDR3, the DNA is TGTGCCAGCAGTTTCGAACAGGGGGTCGGTTCACCCCTCCACTTT. Its translation: CASSFEQGVGSPLHF. This chain links TRBV12-3 or TRBV12-4 with TRBJ1-6; TRBD1 matches at 8 bases. After removal of 3 bases from V and 9 bases from J, the junction contained 7 bases not matched to a gene. The CDR3 consists of 15 residues.